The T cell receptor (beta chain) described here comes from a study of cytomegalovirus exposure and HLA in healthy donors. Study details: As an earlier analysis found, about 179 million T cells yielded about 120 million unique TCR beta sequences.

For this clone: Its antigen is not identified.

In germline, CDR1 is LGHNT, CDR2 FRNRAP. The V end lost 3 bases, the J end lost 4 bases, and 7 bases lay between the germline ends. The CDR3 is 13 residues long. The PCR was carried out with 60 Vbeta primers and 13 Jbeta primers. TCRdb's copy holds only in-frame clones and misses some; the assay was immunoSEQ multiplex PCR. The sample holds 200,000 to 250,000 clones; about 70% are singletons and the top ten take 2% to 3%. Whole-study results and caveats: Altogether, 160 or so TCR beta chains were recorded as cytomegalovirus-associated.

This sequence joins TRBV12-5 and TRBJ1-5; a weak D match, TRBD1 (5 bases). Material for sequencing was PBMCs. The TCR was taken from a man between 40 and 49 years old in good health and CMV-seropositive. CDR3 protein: CASGLDSNQPQHF. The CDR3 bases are TGTGCTAGTGGTTTAGACAGTAATCAGCCCCAGCATTTT.